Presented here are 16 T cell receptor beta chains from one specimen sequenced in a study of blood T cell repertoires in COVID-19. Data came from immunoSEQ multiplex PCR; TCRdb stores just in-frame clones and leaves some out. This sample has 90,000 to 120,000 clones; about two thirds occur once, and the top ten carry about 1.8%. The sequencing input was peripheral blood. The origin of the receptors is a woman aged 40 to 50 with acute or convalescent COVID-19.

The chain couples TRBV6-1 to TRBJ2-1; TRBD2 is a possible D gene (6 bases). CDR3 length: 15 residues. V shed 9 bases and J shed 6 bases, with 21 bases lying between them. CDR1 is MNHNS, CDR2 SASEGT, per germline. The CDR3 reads CASVPGGQAGNEQFF. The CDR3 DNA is TGTGCCAGTGTTCCTGGAGGGCAGGCGGGCAATGAGCAGTTCTTC.

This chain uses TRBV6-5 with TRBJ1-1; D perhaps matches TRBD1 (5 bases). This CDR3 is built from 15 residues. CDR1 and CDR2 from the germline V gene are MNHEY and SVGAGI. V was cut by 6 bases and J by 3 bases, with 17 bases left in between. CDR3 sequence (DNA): TGTGCCAGCAGCCGGGGACGGGGAGGGCACACTGAAGCTTTCTTT. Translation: CASSRGRGGHTEAFF.

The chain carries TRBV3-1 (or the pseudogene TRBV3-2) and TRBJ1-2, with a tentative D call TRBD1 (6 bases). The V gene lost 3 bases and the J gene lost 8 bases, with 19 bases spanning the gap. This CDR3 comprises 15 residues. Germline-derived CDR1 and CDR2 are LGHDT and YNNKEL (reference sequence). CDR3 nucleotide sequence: TGTGCCAGCAGCCATCGCGACAGGCTGTCCCGCGGCTACACCTTC. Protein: CASSHRDRLSRGYTF.

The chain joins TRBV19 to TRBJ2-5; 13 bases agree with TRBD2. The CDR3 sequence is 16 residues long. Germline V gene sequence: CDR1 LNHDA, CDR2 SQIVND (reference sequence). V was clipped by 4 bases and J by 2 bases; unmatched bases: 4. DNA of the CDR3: TGTGCCAGTAGTAAGAGACTAGCGGGGGGTCAAGAGACCCAGTACTTC. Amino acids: CASSKRLAGGQETQYF.

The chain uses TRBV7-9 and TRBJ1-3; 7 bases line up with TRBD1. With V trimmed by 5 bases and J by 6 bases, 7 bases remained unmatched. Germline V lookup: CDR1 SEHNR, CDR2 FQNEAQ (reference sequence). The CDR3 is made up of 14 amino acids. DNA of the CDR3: TGTGCCAGCAGCGAAGACAGGGCGCCAAACACCATATATTTT. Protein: CASSEDRAPNTIYF.

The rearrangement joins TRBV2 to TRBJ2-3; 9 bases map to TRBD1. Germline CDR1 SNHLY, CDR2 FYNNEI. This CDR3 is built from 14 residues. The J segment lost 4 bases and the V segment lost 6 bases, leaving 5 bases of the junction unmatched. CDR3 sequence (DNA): TGTGCCAGCAGGCGGACAGGGGAAGCAGATACGCAGTATTTT. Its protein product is CASRRTGEADTQYF.

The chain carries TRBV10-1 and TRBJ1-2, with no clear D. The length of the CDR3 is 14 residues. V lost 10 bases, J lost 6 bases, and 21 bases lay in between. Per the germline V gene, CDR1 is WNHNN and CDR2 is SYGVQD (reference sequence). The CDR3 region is CATSAGKEGHGYTF. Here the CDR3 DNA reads TGCGCCACCTCTGCGGGAAAGGAAGGGCATGGCTACACCTTC.

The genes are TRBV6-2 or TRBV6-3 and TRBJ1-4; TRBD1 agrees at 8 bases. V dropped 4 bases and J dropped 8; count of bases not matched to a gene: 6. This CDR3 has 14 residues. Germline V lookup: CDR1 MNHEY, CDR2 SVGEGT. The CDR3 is CASSSGQGWEKLFF. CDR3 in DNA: TGTGCCAGCAGTTCCGGACAGGGATGGGAAAAACTGTTTTTT.

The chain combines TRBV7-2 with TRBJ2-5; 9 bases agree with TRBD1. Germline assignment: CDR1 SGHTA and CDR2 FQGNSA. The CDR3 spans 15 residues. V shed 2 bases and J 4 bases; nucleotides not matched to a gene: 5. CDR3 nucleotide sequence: TGTGCCAGCAGCTTAATGGGACAGGGAAGAGAGACCCAGTACTTC. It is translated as CASSLMGQGRETQYF.

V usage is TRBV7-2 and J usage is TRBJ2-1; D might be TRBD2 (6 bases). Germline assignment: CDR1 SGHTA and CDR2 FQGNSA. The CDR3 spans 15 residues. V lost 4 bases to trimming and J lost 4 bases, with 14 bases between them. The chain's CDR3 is CASSWTTLAYNEQFF. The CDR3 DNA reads TGTGCCAGCAGCTGGACTACCCTCGCTTACAATGAGCAGTTCTTC.

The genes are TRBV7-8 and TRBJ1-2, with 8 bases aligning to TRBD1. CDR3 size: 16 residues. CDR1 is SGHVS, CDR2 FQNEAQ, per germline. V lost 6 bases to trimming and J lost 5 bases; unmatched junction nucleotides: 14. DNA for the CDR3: TGTGCCAGCAGTTTTGGGACAGGAGACTTCACTTATGGCTACACCTTC. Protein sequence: CASSFGTGDFTYGYTF.

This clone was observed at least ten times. CDR3 in DNA: TGTGCCAGCAGTGAAAGGCTAGCGGGGACTTTCACAGATACGCAGTATTTT. As protein: CASSERLAGTFTDTQYF. J is TRBJ2-3 and V is TRBV2, with 9 positions matching TRBD2. The CDR3 sequence is 17 residues long. V was pared by 2 bases and J by 2 bases, with 8 bases of the junction left unmatched. The germline CDR1 and CDR2 sequences are SNHLY and FYNNEI. Based on the CDR3 plus reference TRBV2 and TRBJ2-3, the full variable domain is EPEVTQTPSHQVTQMGQEVILRCVPISNHLYFYWYRQILGQKVEFLVSFYNNEISEKSEIFDDQFSVERPDGSNFTLKIRSTKLEDSAMYFCASSERLAGTFTDTQYFGPGTRLTVL.

The CDR3 region is CASSDAAGGQETQYF. CDR3 nucleotide sequence: TGTGCCAGCAGTGATGCGGCGGGGGGCCAAGAGACCCAGTACTTC. The chain combines TRBV6-1 with TRBJ2-5, with 8 bases fitting TRBD2. Germline lookup yields CDR1 MNHNS and CDR2 SASEGT. The CDR3 consists of 15 residues. Trimming removed 3 bases from V and 1 base from J; junction bases left unmatched: 4.

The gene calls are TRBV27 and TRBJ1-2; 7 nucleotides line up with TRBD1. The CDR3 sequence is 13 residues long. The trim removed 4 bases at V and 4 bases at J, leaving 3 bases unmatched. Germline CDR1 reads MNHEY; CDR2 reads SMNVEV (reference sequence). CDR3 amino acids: CASSSTGFYGYTF. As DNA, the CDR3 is TGTGCCAGCAGTTCGACAGGGTTCTATGGCTACACCTTC.

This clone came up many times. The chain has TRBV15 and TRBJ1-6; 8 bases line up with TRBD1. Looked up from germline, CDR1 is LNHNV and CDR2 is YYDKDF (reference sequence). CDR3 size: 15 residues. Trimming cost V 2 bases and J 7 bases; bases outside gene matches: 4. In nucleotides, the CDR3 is TGTGCCACCAGCAGACCGACAGGGGAGAATTCACCCCTCCACTTT. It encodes CATSRPTGENSPLHF.

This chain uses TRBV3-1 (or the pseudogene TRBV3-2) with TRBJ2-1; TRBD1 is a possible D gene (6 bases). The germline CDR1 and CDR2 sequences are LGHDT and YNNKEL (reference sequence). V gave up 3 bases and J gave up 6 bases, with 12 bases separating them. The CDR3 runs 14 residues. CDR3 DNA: TGTGCCAGCAGCCACAGGGGTTCGTCCAATGAGCAGTTCTTC. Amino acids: CASSHRGSSNEQFF.